The 19 T cell receptor beta chains given below trace back to one sample, sequenced in a study of regulatory T cells in long-lasting Graves disease. Sequencing libraries for TCR beta were prepared with iRepertoire HTBI primers and Arm-PCR of CDR3 regions. TCRdb processed the multiplex PCR reads anew with MiXCR; each CDR3 protein has one entry. The data hold hundreds of thousands of distinct CDR3 sequences, with 20% to 25% observed a single time. Described time point: persistent/refractory GD, antithyroid drugs over 5 years with positive TRAb. The authors made the TCR library using RNA they extracted from PBMCs. Sequences were derived from peripheral blood mononuclear cells (PBMCs), sampled when the disease was refractory, from a patient treated with antithyroid drugs. These receptors originate from a female donor with Graves disease.

This clonotype was detected ten times or more. The J gene is TRBJ2-5, the V gene TRBV28; 9 bases match TRBD2. CDR3 length equals 13 residues. The V segment lost 6 bases and the J segment 4 bases; nucleotides outside the gene matches: 3. Germline loops: CDR1 MDHEN, CDR2 SYDVKM. CDR3 DNA: TGTGCCAGCAGCGGGACTAGCAGAGAGACCCAGTACTTC. As protein: CASSGTSRETQYF.

This clonotype has at least ten counts. This sequence joins TRBV6-5 and TRBJ2-7; unclear D gene. The ends were cut back, 3 bases at V and 1 base at J, with 13 bases in the middle. In germline, CDR1 is MNHEY, CDR2 SVGAGI. The CDR3 totals 15 residues. The chain's CDR3 is CASSYNRTDSYEQYF. As DNA, the CDR3 is TGTGCCAGCAGTTATAACCGGACGGATTCCTACGAGCAGTACTTC.

This clonotype has a handful of counts. The V gene is TRBV6-1, the J gene TRBJ1-3, with 7 nucleotides matching TRBD1. This CDR3 has 14 residues. V gave up 6 bases and J gave up 2 bases; unmatched junction bases: 4. The germline gives CDR1 MNHNS, CDR2 SASEGT. CDR3: CASRGQSTGNTIYF. CDR3 in DNA: TGTGCCAGCAGGGGACAGAGCACTGGAAACACCATATATTTT.

This clonotype was recorded many times. The rearrangement joins TRBV25-1 to TRBJ1-4; no definite D call. The V end was cut by 3 bases, the J end by 2 bases, with 13 bases between. Germline-derived CDR1 and CDR2 are MGHDK and SYGVNS. The CDR3 spans 16 residues. The chain's CDR3 is CASSDEGLSTNEKLFF. The CDR3 DNA reads TGTGCCAGCAGTGACGAAGGGTTGTCGACTAATGAAAAACTGTTTTTT.

The J gene is TRBJ2-1, the V gene TRBV5-1; D gene uncertain. This CDR3 is built from 16 residues. V was pared by 4 bases and J by 0 bases, with 14 bases between. Germline CDR1 SGHRS, CDR2 YFSETQ. CDR3 loop: CASSPEALHSYNEQFF. The DNA for the CDR3 is TGCGCCAGCAGCCCCGAGGCTCTCCACTCCTACAATGAGCAGTTCTTC.

In its sample, this clonotype was seen a few times. It is likely a read error, because the conserved phenylalanine at the end of the CDR3 is missing. The chain uses TRBV5-1 and TRBJ2-7; D unclear. The CDR3 has 14 residues. Germline V lookup: CDR1 SGHRS, CDR2 YFSETQ. The V and J ends lost 0 bases and 2 bases respectively, with 9 bases between them. The CDR3 is CASSLGTEAYEQYL. In nucleotides, the CDR3 is TGCGCCAGCAGCTTGGGTACAGAGGCCTACGAGCAGTACCTC.

The chain is built from TRBV27 and TRBJ1-1; D may be TRBD1 (5 bases). The length of the CDR3 is 16 residues. Germline V lookup: CDR1 MNHEY, CDR2 SMNVEV (reference sequence). Trimming pared 3 bases from V and 0 bases from J, leaving 14 bases between. The chain's CDR3 is CASSFVGGGMNTEAFF. CDR3 DNA: TGTGCCAGCAGTTTCGTTGGGGGGGGGATGAACACTGAAGCTTTCTTT.

In the case of this clonotype: Just one base apart from a much larger clone, this may be a read error. The chain links TRBV6-5 to TRBJ2-7; D may be TRBD1 (6 bases). The CDR3 spans 15 residues. V lost 2 bases to trimming and J lost 0 bases, with 11 bases between them. Per the germline V gene, CDR1 is MNHEY and CDR2 is SVGAGI. CDR3 nucleotide sequence: TGTGCCAGCAGTTACCGGGACACCAGCTCCTACGAGCAGTACTTC. Its translation is CASSYRDTSSYEQYF.

As concerns this clonotype: A much larger clone differs by one base, so this may be a read error. This rearrangement joins TRBV7-9 to TRBJ1-4, with D uncertain. Germline V gene lookup returns CDR1 SEHNR and CDR2 FQNEAQ (reference sequence). The CDR3 is made up of 14 amino acids. With 4 bases removed from V and 7 bases from J, the gap between germline ends came to 13 bases. DNA for the CDR3: TGTGCCAGCAGCTCCGCGGGGTCCAGTGAAAAACTGTTTTTT. Protein product: CASSSAGSSEKLFF.

This clonotype was recorded many times. The CDR3 DNA reads as TGTGCCAGCAGTTTTTCCCTTTCCGAGCAGTACTTC. It specifies CASSFSLSEQYF. V gene TRBV28 combines with J gene TRBJ2-7; D gene unclear. V dropped 3 bases and J dropped 6 bases, with 9 bases sitting between them. In germline, CDR1 is MDHEN, CDR2 SYDVKM. The CDR3 has 12 amino acids.

This clonotype has at least ten counts. The CDR3 is CASSIRLNTGELFF. CDR3 sequence (DNA): TGTGCCAGTAGTATCCGGCTAAACACCGGGGAGCTGTTTTTT. This chain joins TRBV19 and TRBJ2-2; D is ambiguous. From germline, CDR1 is LNHDA and CDR2 SQIVND (reference sequence). V was cut by 3 bases and J by 2 bases, with 7 bases left in between. The CDR3 is made up of 14 amino acids.

The V and J genes are TRBV30 and TRBJ1-2; D is ambiguous. Trimming left V 3 bases short and J 4 bases short, with 15 bases between. The germline V gene has CDR1 GTSNPN and CDR2 SVGIG (reference sequence). CDR3 length equals 14 residues. CDR3 DNA sequence: TGTGCCTGGAGCTCCGCCGGTATGCGCTATGGCTACACCTTC. This translates into CAWSSAGMRYGYTF.

This clonotype was recorded many times. The rearrangement joins TRBV20-1 to TRBJ1-2; perhaps TRBD1 as D (6 bases). The CDR3 contains 14 residues. Germline V gives CDR1 DFQATT, CDR2 SNEGSKA (reference sequence). V was trimmed by 6 bases and J by 4 bases, leaving 18 bases between them. The CDR3 sequence is CSALRVRGAYGYTF. CDR3 in DNA: TGCAGTGCCCTCCGGGTCCGGGGGGCCTATGGCTACACCTTC.

This clonotype was seen repeatedly, ten times or more. The chain combines TRBV27 with TRBJ2-2, with 9 bases aligning to TRBD2. The CDR3 runs 15 residues. With 7 bases clipped from V and 7 bases from J, the junction kept 10 bases outside the gene matches. Germline values: CDR1 MNHEY, CDR2 SMNVEV (reference sequence). The CDR3 loop reads CASNAGLAGIGELFF. In DNA form, the CDR3 reads TGTGCCAGCAATGCGGGACTAGCCGGCATCGGGGAGCTGTTTTTT.

V usage is TRBV19 and J usage is TRBJ2-2, with 7 bases aligning to TRBD1. The junction had 9 bases not matched to a gene; V was cut back by 5 bases and J by 6 bases. Germline assignment: CDR1 LNHDA and CDR2 SQIVND (reference sequence). The CDR3 runs to 15 residues. CDR3 bases: TGTGCCAGTAGTCCTCGACAGGGATGGGCCGGGGAGCTGTTTTTT. It codes for CASSPRQGWAGELFF.

This clonotype showed up many times. The rearrangement links TRBV7-8 to TRBJ1-4; D might be TRBD1 (6 bases). Deletions cut 1 base from V and 8 bases from J, with 11 bases between. This CDR3 has 14 amino acids. Germline values: CDR1 SGHVS, CDR2 FQNEAQ. The CDR3 coding sequence is TGTGCCAGCAGCTTAGTGGGGGGGCCGGAAAAACTGTTTTTT. It codes for CASSLVGGPEKLFF.

This clonotype was counted at least ten times. CDR3 in DNA: TGTGCCAGCAGCCAATTTACGACAGGCGTCCGGGAAAAACTGTTTTTT. This encodes CASSQFTTGVREKLFF. J is TRBJ1-4 and V is TRBV14; maybe TRBD1 (6 bases). The germline V and J ends were trimmed by 2 bases and 8 bases, with 18 bases remaining between them. From germline, CDR1 is SGHDN and CDR2 FVKESK. The CDR3 runs to 16 residues. Variable domain in full (rest from reference TRBV14 and TRBJ1-4): EAGVTQFPSHSVIEKGQTVTLRCDPISGHDNLYWYRRVMGKEIKFLLHFVKESKQDESGMPNNRFLAERTGGTYSTLKVQPAELEDSGVYFCASSQFTTGVREKLFFGSGTQLSVL.

Many counts were recorded for this clonotype. This chain connects TRBV10-3 to TRBJ2-5; 12 nucleotides agree with TRBD2. The V segment lost 4 bases and the J segment 5 bases; nucleotides outside the gene matches: 8. The CDR3 is 16 amino acids. From germline, CDR1 is ENHRY and CDR2 SYGVKD. The chain's CDR3 is CAISGRLAGVGETQYF. CDR3 DNA sequence: TGTGCCATCAGTGGTCGACTAGCGGGAGTGGGGGAGACCCAGTACTTC.

This chain uses TRBV5-1 with TRBJ2-2, with TRBD1 identical over 7 bases. The CDR3 runs 16 residues. With V trimmed by 0 bases and J by 4 bases, 6 bases remained unmatched. Germline V gene sequence: CDR1 SGHRS, CDR2 YFSETQ. This CDR3 reads CASSLERDSFTGELFF. In DNA, the CDR3 is TGCGCCAGCAGCTTGGAACGGGACAGTTTCACCGGGGAGCTGTTTTTT.